The entry below gives a single T cell receptor (beta chain) sequence along with its context. The antigen remains undetermined. Germline CDR1 and CDR2: MDHEN and SYDVKM. This CDR3 has 15 residues. V lost 5 bases and J 3 bases, leaving 14 bases between the germline ends. The entry originates in a study of identical twins. Study-wide points: Conclusions rested on cross-sectional statistics rather than following the same donors. Clonotypes of the beta chain that were abundant in cord blood carried fewer insertions (memory repertoires showed none).

TCRdb called the 5' RACE reads again in MiXCR, with one record for every CDR3 protein. This sample carries 460,000 or so distinct CDR3 sequences, 12% to 15% of them seen once, and the ten largest clones take about 0.52%. This sample was shared with a second study, whose subject was yellow fever vaccine responses in identical twins. That paper states: Twins reportedly showed a vaccine T cell response that seemed partly convergent and partly personalized.

The chain combines TRBV28 with TRBJ1-5; D is ambiguous. The specimen was CD4+ T cells sorted from blood. The receptor was isolated from a woman aged 18 to 35 in good health. The CDR3 protein is CASSPRTADNQPQHF. CDR3 bases: TGTGCCAGCAGTCCCAGGACGGCCGACAATCAGCCCCAGCATTTT.